The clone carrying this T cell receptor (beta chain) was recorded many times. The antigen is undetermined. The sample comes from a study of T cell repertoires in cytomegalovirus infection. In TCRdb, the reads were re-called with MiXCR into one record per CDR3 protein. The repertoire includes 900,000 to 950,000 distinct CDR3 sequences, approximately 32% of them detected once, and roughly 12% sits in the top ten. Germline lookup yields CDR1 SGHTA and CDR2 FQGNSA. The CDR3 contains 15 residues. Trimming removed 3 bases at V and 1 base at J, with 12 bases between. This TCR was sampled from a human donor in good health (CMV status not recorded). Some clones in this sample may be carry-over from other donors' samples. The source material was cultured CD8+ T cells from PBMCs, sampled from culture after CMV antigen stimulation. The rearrangement uses TRBV7-2 and TRBJ1-2; possibly TRBD1 for D (5 bases). In nucleotides, the CDR3 is TGTGCCAGCAGCTTGTGGGGGTCCCTTAACTATGGCTACACCTTC. Amino acids: CASSLWGSLNYGYTF.